Sequencing of this T cell receptor beta chain was carried out in a study of shared clonotypes between healthy human individuals (TCRdb year 2020). For context, the study as a whole: A couple of women and three men aged 18 to 49 years were included in the cohort. Per donor, three plates each were used for CD4 naive and CD4 memory, two for CD8 naive, and one for CD8 memory. To estimate repertoire size and how much clonotypes are shared between individuals, the study performed deep sequencing of blood TCR repertoires from about five healthy adults. To increase sequencing depth and limit assay-specific biases, TCR repertoire library preparation and sequencing were carried out by different laboratories using diverse techniques. Between about 0.94 and 10 billion PBMCs per donor were obtained by leukapheresis.

The donors were healthy, HIV-negative adults with no recently reported acute infections or vaccinations. Every donor was a Caucasian adult residing in Nashville, Tennessee, USA. Magnetic negative selection was used to enrich CD4+ T cells, after which naive cells were positively selected on CD45RA and the negative fraction became the memory subset. After blood collection by leukapheresis, PBMCs were isolated using Ficoll-Histopaque density gradient centrifugation and then cryopreserved in the vapor phase of liquid nitrogen. Analytical flow cytometry was used to check the purity and quantity of each magnetically sorted T cell population. Each sorted fraction had its genomic DNA isolated and then quantified by UV absorbance on a Nanodrop 2000c. The CDR3 measures 16 amino acids from cysteine to phenylalanine. Solely the CDR3 DNA is kept, with 48 bases framed from the first base. V loses 2 bases, J loses 1 base, and the germline ends lie 13 bases apart. The germline V gene specifies SGHRS as CDR1 and YFSETQ as CDR2.

Using the deep immunoSEQ assay, TCR CDR3 regions were amplified from genomic DNA by multiplex PCR. Extracted genomic DNA from each cell subset was distributed evenly across all wells of several immunoSEQ 96-well plates, and each plate was treated as a replicate. For sorted subsets, 200 ng of genomic DNA, equivalent to 25,000 to 35,000 T cell genomes, went into each replicate PCR. The purified libraries were quantified using a Qubit 3.0 fluorometer, sized with a Bioanalyzer 2100, and then quantified again using the KAPA Library Quantification kit. Every immunoSEQ 96-well plate was sequenced on a separate single-read 150-cycle Illumina NextSeq 550 flow cell. Per the authors' processing: Because only junctional sequences without quality scores were contained in the immunoSEQ output, filtering matching that applied to full-length reads could not be performed. Sequences were annotated with PyIR, a Python wrapper for IgBLAST v1.9, and V/J genes and CDR3 were assigned using IMGT germline references. Reads with weak V/J assignments (E-value above 1e-6), missing CDR3, stop codons, out-of-frame junctions, or ambiguous translated residues were removed. V3J clonotypes were defined by identical inferred V gene, J gene, and CDR3 amino acid sequence. Percentage overlap between repertoires was computed as shared unique clonotypes divided by the size of the smaller repertoire. Richness of each repertoire was evaluated using RTK rarefaction, the Chao1 estimator, and Recon v2.1 estimates of unobserved clonotypes. For all TCRbeta clonotypes obtained by the gDNA method from a few donors, generation probabilities were computed with OLGA. The table was pulled from immuneACCESS by TCRdb, which kept in-frame rearrangements only. Such tables lose some clones; where checked, under half of the loss comes from unresolved V genes, and the rest has no known cause. V and J calls and clone size are copied from that table; D and trimming were computed from the DNA. The sample has roughly 170,000 clones on record, 65% to 80% of them singletons. The top ten clonotypes cover roughly 10% of the sample.

This clone was counted many times. The antigen it binds to is not known. Base qualities are not at hand, and no much larger clone is one base apart. On the study overall, not on this receptor specifically: Only blood was sampled, and tissue TCR repertoires likely differ from those in blood. When four donors were compared, the shared fraction of clonotypes was approximately 5% for naive CD4, 3.5% to 4% for naive CD8, about 2.4% for memory CD4, and 0.35% to 0.4% for memory CD8. Even with the large sequencing depth, rarefaction of the sorted-subset datasets indicated that sequencing was incomplete. Naive subsets generally had larger estimated clonotype richness than memory subsets. Pairwise subsampling indicated that sequencing depth was expected to affect the degree of clonotype sharing among donors. Clonotypes shared by all four sorted-subset donors showed higher generation probabilities than non-shared clonotypes. The small number of donors limited the genetic and exposure-history diversity represented.

The sequence is built from TRBV5-1 and TRBJ2-1; no confident D gene assignment can be made. The clonotype originates from a young man in good health. The material sequenced was memory CD4+ T cells sorted from blood. The cell subset or site label here, explained by the study, means: CD45RA-negative fraction. The CDR3 reads CASSFLSSQSYNEQFF. DNA sequence: TGCGCCAGCAGCTTTCTAAGCTCCCAATCCTACAATGAGCAGTTCTTC.